This TCR beta chain appears in the sequencing data of a study of control samples from healthy donors and cancer patients (dated by TCRdb to the early 2020s). The library was produced with the immunoSEQ multiplex PCR assay. In TCRdb, the immuneACCESS table is reduced to in-frame sequences with V and J assigned. These tables do not hold every clone; where another copy was compared, an unresolved V gene accounts for under half, and the others remain unexplained. This sample gives about 410,000 clones in total; about 93% of them show up just once. The top ten clonotypes cover approximately 6.3% of the sample. There are 16 amino acids in the CDR3, from cysteine to phenylalanine inclusive. Just CDR3 DNA is preserved here, 48 bases in frame from base 1. Per the germline V gene, SGHAT is the CDR1 and FQNNGV is the CDR2. V is cut back by 6 bases and J by 6 bases, with 8 bases in the junction unmatched. To note about this clone: Which antigen it targets is not known. No much larger clone exists at a distance of one base, and base qualities are not known.

This receptor was obtained from a man aged 40-49 years with head and neck cancer. The chain employs TRBV11-2 and TRBJ2-1; TRBD2 aligns with 13 central bases. Sample: PBMCs. The nucleotides are TGTGCCAGCAGAAGAACGGGACTAGCGGGAATCAATGAGCAGTTCTTC. Its protein reads: CASRRTGLAGINEQFF.